This paragraph reports one T cell receptor beta chain. The antigen it binds to is not known. Base quality data are lacking; no much larger clone is found one base away. CDR1 is given as SQVTM and CDR2 as ANQGSEA, both from the germline V gene. V is reduced by 4 bases and J by 3 bases, leaving a spacing of 12 bases between them. The CDR3 spans 14 residues, from the cysteine through the phenylalanine. Only CDR3 DNA remains: 42 bases, in frame from the first base. The data belong to a study of blood T cell repertoires in COVID-19 (dated by TCRdb to about 2020). Context from the whole study: Samples covering the acute and convalescent phases of COVID-19 were provided by collaborators in the United States, Italy and Spain. Where HLA class I and class II types were available, the types were taken from metadata supplied by the sample provider, not from assay-based typing. The dataset comprised deeply sampled blood TCRbeta repertoires from subjects exposed to, actively infected with, or recovered from COVID-19. The repertoires were released in a freely available public database intended as a resource for research on the immune response to SARS-CoV-2. Samples were obtained from the ongoing ImmuneRACE study (first 160 participants) and from some 1,200 subjects provided by 6 global collaborators. The prospective study material was composed of cDNA or gDNA derived from T cells, B-cell-depleted T cells, or PBMCs. A de-identified subject ID, COVID-19 status, age in years and sex were almost always included in the sample metadata. General findings and caveats noted by the study authors: The quantity of clinical and demographic metadata differed by source and by participant and was supplied without curation.

Whole blood was collected in K2EDTA tubes by collaborating institutions according to the institutions' own protocols. Collaborator samples were shipped for TCRbeta analysis as frozen whole blood, isolated PBMCs, or DNA extracted from either sample type. The immunoSEQ Assay, a bias-controlled multiplex PCR, was used to amplify TCRbeta CDR3 regions from genomic DNA. The source study handled its data this way. Within the assay, amplification of reference gene primers was used to estimate how many nucleated cells each sample contained. Sequence reads were collapsed and filtered to measure the absolute abundance of every unique TCRbeta CDR3 rearrangement. For each sample, productive Simpson clonality was calculated as the square root of Simpson's diversity index over productive rearrangements. TCRdb obtained this table from immuneACCESS and retained in-frame rearrangements with V and J assigned. These tables miss some clones; where compared with another copy, unresolved V genes account for less than half of the shortfall, and the remainder is unexplained. V, J and clone size are those of that table, while D and trimming were read from the DNA. The sample records about 150,000 clones, about 86% of which are singletons. The leading ten clones occupy 2.5% to 4% of the sample.

Sequenced sample: peripheral blood. The clonotype was recovered from a man aged 65-85 years with acute or convalescent COVID-19. Rearrangement joined TRBV29-1 to TRBJ2-2, with the D segment identity uncertain. CDR3 region: CSVASRVDTGELFF. The DNA reads TGCAGCGTTGCTTCCCGGGTGGACACCGGGGAGCTGTTTTTT.